This TCR beta chain appears in the sequencing data of a study of regulatory T cells in long-lasting Graves disease. Looking at the study overall: Persistent Graves' disease denoted over 5 years of antithyroid drugs plus positive TSH receptor antibodies.

Whole-study findings and limits: Sampling was limited to peripheral blood rather than thyroid tissue. TCR diversity was lower in persistent Graves' patients than in newly diagnosed ones. With a small sample size, accuracy may have been reduced.

Stated time point: persistent/refractory GD, antithyroid drugs over 5 years with positive TRAb. The TCR library was prepared using RNA isolated from PBMCs. HTBI primers from iRepertoire and Arm-PCR of CDR3 regions yielded the TCR beta libraries. TCRdb used MiXCR to reprocess the multiplex PCR reads, holding one entry per CDR3 protein. Of around 400,000 distinct CDR3 sequences listed, roughly a fifth were seen once; the top ten hold over 11%. This clonotype came up a few times. Antigen: not known. CDR1 MNHNS and CDR2 SASEGT come from the germline V gene. V dropped 6 bases and J dropped 6; count of bases not matched to a gene: 8. This CDR3 has 15 residues.

The sequencing here drew on peripheral blood mononuclear cells (PBMCs), taken when the disease was refractory, from a patient treated with antithyroid drugs. The origin of this receptor is a female donor with Graves disease. The V and J genes are TRBV6-1 and TRBJ2-1, with 10 bases that match TRBD2. The CDR3 sequence is CASRRTSGSGNEQFF. The CDR3 DNA sequence: TGTGCCAGCAGGAGGACTAGCGGAAGCGGCAATGAGCAGTTCTTC.